This T cell receptor (beta chain) was found in a study of cytomegalovirus exposure and HLA in healthy donors. PCR employed 60 Vbeta and 13 Jbeta primers. In the authors' workflow: Among the unique TCR beta chains that a later analysis counted, about 81 million in all, roughly 11 million were shared. Libraries were prepared by immunoSEQ multiplex PCR; TCRdb keeps only in-frame clonotypes and omits some of them. V and J calls and clone size follow that table, whereas D and trimming were derived from the DNA. Among roughly 150,000 clones listed, roughly 80% were seen once. V was shortened by 0 bases and J by 4 bases, with 7 bases between the two germline ends. Germline values: CDR1 SGHRS, CDR2 YFSETQ. This CDR3 comprises 13 residues. Notes on the study in general: It was confirmed in vitro that a few of the CMV-associated chains were specific for CMV antigens. Rarity held for most TCR sequences, but there were some public TCRs that occurred in many donors. Reportedly, a later analysis found an Asian-associated ancestry cluster had fewer N-insertions than the approximately 670-donor mean.

Of note for this clone: Its antigen is unidentified.

The J gene is TRBJ1-1, the V gene TRBV5-1; D gene uncertain. Input material: PBMCs. The clonotype comes from a male donor in good health and CMV-seronegative. Here the CDR3 reads CASSLAGTTEAFF. In DNA, the CDR3 is TGCGCCAGCAGCTTGGCGGGTACCACTGAAGCTTTCTTT.